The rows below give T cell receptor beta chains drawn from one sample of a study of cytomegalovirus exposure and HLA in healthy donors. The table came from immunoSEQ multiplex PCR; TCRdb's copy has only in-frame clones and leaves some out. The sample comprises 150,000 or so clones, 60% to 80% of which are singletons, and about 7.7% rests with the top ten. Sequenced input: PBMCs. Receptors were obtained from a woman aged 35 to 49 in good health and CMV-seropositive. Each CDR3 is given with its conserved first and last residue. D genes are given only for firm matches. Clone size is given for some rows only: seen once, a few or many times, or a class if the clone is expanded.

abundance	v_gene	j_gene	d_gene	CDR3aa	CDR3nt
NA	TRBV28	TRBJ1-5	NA	CAAQGTFAQPQHF	TGTGCCGCTCAGGGAACTTTTGCTCAGCCCCAGCATTTT
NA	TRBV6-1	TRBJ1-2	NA	CASEIFRGVYGYTF	TGTGCCAGCGAGATTTTCAGGGGTGTCTATGGCTACACCTTC
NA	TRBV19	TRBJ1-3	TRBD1	CASSAWTGTDSGNTIYF	TGTGCCAGTAGTGCCTGGACAGGGACCGACTCTGGAAACACCATATATTTT
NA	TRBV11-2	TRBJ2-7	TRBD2	CASSPGTNGSWPYEQYF	TGTGCCAGCAGCCCCGGGACTAACGGGAGCTGGCCCTACGAGCAGTACTTC
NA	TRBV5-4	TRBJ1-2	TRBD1	CASSFQGVYGYTF	TGTGCCAGCAGCTTTCAGGGGGTCTATGGCTACACCTTC
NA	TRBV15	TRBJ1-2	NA	CATSRDSTGGGYTF	TGTGCCACCAGCAGAGACTCGACCGGGGGTGGCTACACCTTC
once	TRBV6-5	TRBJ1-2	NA	CASSYLQGDSYTF	TGTGCCAGCAGTTACCTACAGGGAGATAGCTACACCTTC
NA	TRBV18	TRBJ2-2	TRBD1	CASSLGQKNTGELFF	TGTGCCAGCTCACTGGGACAGAAAAACACCGGGGAGCTGTTTTTT
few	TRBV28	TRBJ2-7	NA	CASNSAGQIPYEQYF	TGTGCCAGCAATTCGGCAGGGCAGATCCCATACGAGCAGTACTTC
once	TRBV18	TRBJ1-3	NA	CASSLIPRGSGNTIYF	TGTGCCAGCTCCCTTATTCCGCGGGGCTCTGGAAACACCATATATTTT
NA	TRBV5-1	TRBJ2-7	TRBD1	CASSWGQGPYEQYF	TGCGCCAGCAGCTGGGGACAGGGCCCCTACGAGCAGTACTTC
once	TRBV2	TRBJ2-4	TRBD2	CASGEAGVKNIQYF	TGTGCCAGCGGGGAAGCGGGAGTCAAAAACATTCAGTACTTC